The 15 T cell receptor beta chains in this list originate from one sample, sequenced in a study of cytomegalovirus exposure and HLA in healthy donors. Vbeta (60) and Jbeta (13) primers were used in the PCR. TCRdb's table, derived via immunoSEQ multiplex PCR, lists solely in-frame clones and lacks some. The data contain around 230,000 clones, about 80% of them singletons. Sequenced sample: PBMCs. These receptors all stem from a male donor in good health and CMV-seronegative.

The rearrangement links TRBV28 to TRBJ2-1, with 10 nucleotides matching TRBD1. The CDR3 has 14 amino acids. The V and J ends lost 3 bases and 9 bases, in that order; junction bases with no gene match: 5. Germline loops: CDR1 MDHEN, CDR2 SYDVKM. The CDR3 bases are TGTGCCAGCAGTTTGGGGGACAGGGGTACTGAGCAGTTCTTC. Its translation: CASSLGDRGTEQFF.

V gene TRBV7-9 combines with J gene TRBJ2-5; 13 positions match TRBD2. Trimming took 4 bases from V and 4 from J; bases not matched to a gene: 3. The length of the CDR3 is 15 residues. Germline V gives CDR1 SEHNR, CDR2 FQNEAQ (reference sequence). The CDR3 coding sequence is TGTGCCAGCAGCTCCTGGACTAGCGGGGGAGAGACCCAGTACTTC. Amino acids: CASSSWTSGGETQYF.

The chain links TRBV7-8 to TRBJ2-3; no firm D call. Germline CDR1 is SGHVS and CDR2 is FQNEAQ. V lost 5 bases and J lost 5, with 17 bases in between. This CDR3 spans 15 amino acids. The CDR3 protein is CASSANTPGVDTQYF. For the CDR3, the DNA is TGTGCCAGCAGCGCCAACACCCCGGGTGTAGATACGCAGTATTTT.

This clone was observed a handful of times. J is TRBJ2-2 and V is TRBV29-1; tentatively, D is TRBD2 (5 bases). This CDR3 has 13 residues. Trimming took 6 bases from V and 4 from J, leaving 12 bases between them. The germline V gene encodes CDR1 SQVTM and CDR2 ANQGSEA. The CDR3 loop is CSVSEAGTGELFF. The CDR3 DNA sequence: TGCAGCGTATCGGAGGCAGGCACCGGGGAGCTGTTTTTT.

This clone was observed a handful of times. The chain recombines TRBV11-2 with TRBJ1-5; 8 bases align to TRBD1. From germline, CDR1 is SGHAT and CDR2 FQNNGV. With V trimmed by 3 bases and J by 4 bases, 2 bases remained unmatched. CDR3 length: 14 residues. CDR3 coding DNA: TGTGCCAGCAGCTTCGACAGGGGAAATCAGCCCCAGCATTTT. Protein: CASSFDRGNQPQHF.

Points on this clone: This CDR3 is also generated by other DNA sequences in the sample. The chain has TRBV6-1 and TRBJ2-1, with 13 bases aligning to TRBD2. V lost 6 bases to trimming and J lost 6 bases; unmatched junction nucleotides: 5. The V gene's germline CDR1 is MNHNS and CDR2 SASEGT. This CDR3 is built from 15 residues. The CDR3 region is CASSVLAGGPNEQFF. DNA of the CDR3: TGTGCCAGCAGCGTACTAGCGGGGGGGCCCAATGAGCAGTTCTTC.

The chain has TRBV6-1 and TRBJ1-5; D gene uncertain. CDR1 and CDR2 from the germline V gene are MNHNS and SASEGT. Trimming removed 7 bases at V and 0 bases at J, with 10 bases between. The CDR3 consists of 14 residues. This chain's CDR3 is CASKGGFSNQPQHF. The CDR3 region has the DNA TGTGCCAGCAAGGGAGGGTTTAGCAATCAGCCCCAGCATTTT.

Details on this clone: Germline is not matched at one junction end, which may reflect a read error. This sequence joins TRBV7-7 and TRBJ1-4, with D unclear. The CDR3 is made up of 15 amino acids. The germline CDR1 and CDR2 sequences are SSHAT and FNYEAQ (reference sequence). The CDR3 spells CASSVGGLGNEKLFF. The DNA for the CDR3 is TGTGCTAGCAGCGTAGGTGGGCTGGGTAATGAAAAACTGTTTTTT.

This chain connects TRBV7-6 to TRBJ2-1, with 9 bases that match TRBD1. Trimming removed 5 bases from V and 8 bases from J; junction bases left unmatched: 13. This CDR3 is 16 amino acids long. CDR1 and CDR2 (germline): SGHVS, FNYEAQ. CDR3 nucleotides: TGTGCCAGCAGCATCAGAGGCGGACAGGGGCGGGATGAGCAGTTCTTC. Amino acid sequence: CASSIRGGQGRDEQFF. Variable domain in full (rest from reference TRBV7-6 and TRBJ2-1): GAGVSQSPRYKVTKRGQDVALRCDPISGHVSLYWYRQALGQGPEFLTYFNYEAQQDKSGLPNDRFSAERPEGSISTLTIQRTEQRDSAMYRCASSIRGGQGRDEQFFGPGTRLTVL.

The chain recombines TRBV5-5 with TRBJ1-1; no clear D gene. Trimming removed 4 bases at V and 3 bases at J, with 7 bases between. The germline CDR1 and CDR2 sequences are SGHKS and YYEKEE (reference sequence). The CDR3 loop spans 12 amino acids. For the CDR3, the DNA is TGTGCCAGCAGCCGAGGGTACACTGAAGCTTTCTTT. Translating it yields CASSRGYTEAFF.

V is TRBV5-4 and J is TRBJ1-6; D remains ambiguous. CDR3 length equals 14 residues. Germline assignment: CDR1 SGHNT and CDR2 YYREEE (reference sequence). V was cut by 0 bases and J by 7 bases, with 8 bases left in between. The CDR3 is CASSLVGANSPLHF. In nucleotides, the CDR3 is TGTGCCAGCAGCTTGGTGGGCGCGAATTCACCCCTCCACTTT.

This chain links TRBV7-3 with TRBJ1-2, with 10 bases lining up with TRBD1. Per germline, CDR1 SGHTA and CDR2 FQGTGA. The CDR3 has 15 amino acids. Trimming at V came to 5 bases and at J to 8 bases, leaving 11 bases not matched to a gene. Here the CDR3 reads CASSRYPGTGDGYTF. The CDR3 region has the DNA TGTGCCAGCAGCCGATACCCCGGGACAGGGGACGGCTACACCTTC.

This clone came up once. This sequence joins TRBV5-1 and TRBJ1-1; D gene uncertain. Germline V gene sequence: CDR1 SGHRS, CDR2 YFSETQ. V lost 5 bases, J lost 2 bases, and 19 bases lay in between. This CDR3 region has 16 residues. This chain's CDR3 is CASRSSPGRVNTEAFF. As DNA, the CDR3 is TGCGCCAGCAGGTCTTCTCCCGGGAGAGTAAACACTGAAGCTTTCTTT.

This chain uses TRBV4-1 with TRBJ2-1; 8 bases line up with TRBD2. The J segment lost 9 bases and the V segment lost 0 bases, leaving 4 bases of the junction unmatched. This CDR3 is built from 14 residues. Germline V gene lookup returns CDR1 MGHRA and CDR2 YSYEKL. CDR3 protein: CASSQDRLAGEQFF. CDR3 sequence (DNA): TGCGCCAGCAGCCAAGATCGGCTAGCGGGTGAGCAGTTCTTC.

The chain employs TRBV2 and TRBJ1-2; the match to TRBD1 covers 8 bases. CDR3 length: 14 amino acids. The V segment lost 5 bases and the J segment 4 bases; nucleotides outside the gene matches: 6. In germline, CDR1 is SNHLY, CDR2 FYNNEI. In DNA, the CDR3 is TGTGCCAGCAGTCAGGACAGGGAAGGCTATGGCTACACCTTC. Translation: CASSQDREGYGYTF.